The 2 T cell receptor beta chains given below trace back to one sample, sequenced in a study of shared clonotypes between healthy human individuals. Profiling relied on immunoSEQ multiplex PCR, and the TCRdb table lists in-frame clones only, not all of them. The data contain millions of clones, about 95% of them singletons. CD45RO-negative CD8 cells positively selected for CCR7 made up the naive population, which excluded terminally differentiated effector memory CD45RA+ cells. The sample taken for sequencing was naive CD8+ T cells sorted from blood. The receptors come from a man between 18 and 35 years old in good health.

CDR3: CASSFVGNTDTQYF. In DNA form, the CDR3 reads TGTGCCAGCAGTTTTGTTGGGAACACAGATACGCAGTATTTT. The rearrangement joins TRBV6-5 to TRBJ2-3; D gene unclear. V was clipped by 4 bases and J by 2 bases, with 10 bases between them. Germline-derived CDR1 and CDR2 are MNHEY and SVGAGI. This CDR3 contains 14 residues.

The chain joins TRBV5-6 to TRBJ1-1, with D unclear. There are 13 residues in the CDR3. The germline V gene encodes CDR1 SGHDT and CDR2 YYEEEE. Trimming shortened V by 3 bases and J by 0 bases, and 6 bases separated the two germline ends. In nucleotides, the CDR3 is TGTGCCAGCAGCTACACTCTGAACACTGAAGCTTTCTTT. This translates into CASSYTLNTEAFF.